This T cell receptor (beta chain) is drawn from a study of beta chain features in type 1 diabetes. Reverse transcribing all isolated RNA meant expressed TCRB transcripts were sequenced. The method was immunoSEQ multiplex PCR; TCRdb's version includes in-frame clones alone and lacks a portion of them. The table lists over 300,000 clones, roughly 8% of them singletons. This clone was seen a handful of times. As yet, its antigen is unknown. Study-level findings and limits: Sampled from patients, naive, central memory and Treg TCRB repertoires appeared more similar than those sampled from healthy donors.

Cells sorted by CD45RO/CCR7/CD25/CD127/CD95/CD27 comprised CD4+ naive, central memory, regulatory and stem cell-like memory cells. Sort purity for all populations was recorded as exceeding 98%. Between the trimmed V and J ends, which lost 1 base and 2 bases, there was a span of 18 bases. Germline CDR1 reads SEHNR; CDR2 reads FQNEAQ (reference sequence). CDR3 length: 18 residues. This sequence originates from a woman between 18 and 29 years old in good health. Sequencing was carried out using central memory CD4+ T cells from blood. The rearrangement links TRBV7-9 to TRBJ1-5; maybe TRBD1 (6 bases). The DNA for the CDR3 is TGTGCCAGCAGCTTAGAAGAGACAGGACTAACGGGCAATCAGCCCCAGCATTTT. Translation gives CASSLEETGLTGNQPQHF. Using reference TRBV7-9 and TRBJ1-5 for the parts outside the CDR3, the full variable domain is DTGVSQNPRHKITKRGQNVTFRCDPISEHNRLYWYRQTLGQGPEFLTYFQNEAQLEKSRLLSDRFSAERPKGSFSTLEIQRTEQGDSAMYLCASSLEETGLTGNQPQHFGDGTRLSIL.